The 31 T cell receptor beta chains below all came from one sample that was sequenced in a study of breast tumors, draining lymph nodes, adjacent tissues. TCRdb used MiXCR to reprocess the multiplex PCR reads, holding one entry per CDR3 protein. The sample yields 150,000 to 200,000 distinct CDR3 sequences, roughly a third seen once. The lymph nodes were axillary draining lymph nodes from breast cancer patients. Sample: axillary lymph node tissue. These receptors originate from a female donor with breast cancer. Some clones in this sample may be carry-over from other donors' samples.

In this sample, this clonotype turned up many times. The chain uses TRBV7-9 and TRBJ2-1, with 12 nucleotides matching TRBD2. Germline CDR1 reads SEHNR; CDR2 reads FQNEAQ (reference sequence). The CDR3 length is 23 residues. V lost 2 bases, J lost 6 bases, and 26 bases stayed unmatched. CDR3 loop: CASSLRRRLAGVGPGQNFNEQFF. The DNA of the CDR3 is TGTGCCAGCAGCTTAAGGCGTAGACTAGCGGGAGTAGGGCCGGGCCAAAACTTCAATGAGCAGTTCTTC.

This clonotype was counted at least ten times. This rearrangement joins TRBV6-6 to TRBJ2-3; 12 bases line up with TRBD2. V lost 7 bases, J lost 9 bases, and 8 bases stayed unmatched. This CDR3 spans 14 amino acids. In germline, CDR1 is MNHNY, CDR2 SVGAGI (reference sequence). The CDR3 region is CASTASGRGRTQYF. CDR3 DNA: TGTGCCAGCACCGCTAGCGGGAGGGGCCGGACGCAGTATTTT.

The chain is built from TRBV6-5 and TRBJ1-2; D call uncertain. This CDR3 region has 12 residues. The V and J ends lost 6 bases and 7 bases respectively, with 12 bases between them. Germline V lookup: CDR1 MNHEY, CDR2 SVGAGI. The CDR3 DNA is TGTGCCAGCAGACTCCCTCCGGGTGGCTACACCTTC. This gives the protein CASRLPPGGYTF.

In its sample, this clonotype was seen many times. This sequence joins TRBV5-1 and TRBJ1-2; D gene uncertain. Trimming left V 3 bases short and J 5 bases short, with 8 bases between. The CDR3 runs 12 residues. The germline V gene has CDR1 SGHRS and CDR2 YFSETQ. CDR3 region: CASSSTVYGYTF. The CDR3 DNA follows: TGCGCCAGCAGCTCGACCGTATATGGCTACACCTTC.

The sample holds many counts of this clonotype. CDR3 region: CASSATGFGNQPQHF. The CDR3 nucleotides read TGTGCCAGCAGCGCAACAGGGTTTGGCAATCAGCCCCAGCATTTT. The V gene is TRBV9, the J gene TRBJ1-5; possibly TRBD1 for D (6 bases). Per germline, CDR1 SGDLS and CDR2 YYNGEE. The V end lost 3 bases, the J end lost 2 bases, and 12 bases lay between the germline ends. CDR3 size: 15 residues.

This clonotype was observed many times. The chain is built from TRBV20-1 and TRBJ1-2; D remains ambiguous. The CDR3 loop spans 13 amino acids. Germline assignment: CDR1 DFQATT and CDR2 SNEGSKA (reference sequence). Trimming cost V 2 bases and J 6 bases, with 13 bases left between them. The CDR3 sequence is CSARTEGANGYTF. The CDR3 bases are TGCAGTGCTAGAACAGAGGGAGCAAATGGCTACACCTTC.

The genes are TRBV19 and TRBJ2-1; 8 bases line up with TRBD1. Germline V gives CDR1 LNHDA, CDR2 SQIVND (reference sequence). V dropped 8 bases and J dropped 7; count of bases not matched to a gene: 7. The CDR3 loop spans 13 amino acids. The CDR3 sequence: CASSRTGTNEQFF. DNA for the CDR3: TGTGCCAGTTCCCGGACAGGGACGAATGAGCAGTTCTTC.

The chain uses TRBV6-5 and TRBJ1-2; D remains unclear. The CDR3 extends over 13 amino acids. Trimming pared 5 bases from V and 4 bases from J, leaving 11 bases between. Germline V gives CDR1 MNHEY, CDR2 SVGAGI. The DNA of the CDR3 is TGTGCCAGCAGTCATAACGCTATCTATGGCTACACCTTC. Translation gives CASSHNAIYGYTF.

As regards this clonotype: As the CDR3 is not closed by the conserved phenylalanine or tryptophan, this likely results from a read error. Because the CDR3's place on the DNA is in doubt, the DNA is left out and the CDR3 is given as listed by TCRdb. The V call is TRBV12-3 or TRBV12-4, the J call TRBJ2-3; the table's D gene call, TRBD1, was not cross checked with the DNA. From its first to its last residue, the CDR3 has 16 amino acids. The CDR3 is CASSLLGGPFPTSSTS.

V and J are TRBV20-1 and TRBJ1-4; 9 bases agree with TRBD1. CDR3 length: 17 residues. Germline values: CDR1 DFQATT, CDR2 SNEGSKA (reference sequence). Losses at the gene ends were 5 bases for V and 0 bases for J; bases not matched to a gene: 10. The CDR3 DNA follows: TGCAGTGCTGCTTCCGGGACAGGGTCTGCAACTAATGAAAAACTGTTTTTT. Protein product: CSAASGTGSATNEKLFF.

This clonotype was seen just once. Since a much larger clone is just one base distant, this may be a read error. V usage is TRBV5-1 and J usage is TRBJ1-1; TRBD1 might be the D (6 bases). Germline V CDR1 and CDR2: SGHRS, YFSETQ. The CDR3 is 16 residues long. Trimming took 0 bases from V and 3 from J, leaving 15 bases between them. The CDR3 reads CASSLGHGAGDTEAFF. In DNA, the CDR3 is TGCGCCAGCAGCTTGGGACACGGGGCAGGGGACACTGAAGCTTTCTTT.

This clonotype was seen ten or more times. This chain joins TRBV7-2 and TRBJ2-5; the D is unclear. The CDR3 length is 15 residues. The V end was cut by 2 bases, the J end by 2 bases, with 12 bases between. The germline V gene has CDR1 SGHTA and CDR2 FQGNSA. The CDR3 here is CASSLSRRGQETQYF. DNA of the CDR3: TGTGCCAGCAGCTTAAGTAGGCGCGGTCAAGAGACCCAGTACTTC.

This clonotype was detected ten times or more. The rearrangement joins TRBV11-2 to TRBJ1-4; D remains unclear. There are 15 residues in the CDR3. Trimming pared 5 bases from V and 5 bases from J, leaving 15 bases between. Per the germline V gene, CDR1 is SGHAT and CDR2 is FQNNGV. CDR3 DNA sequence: TGTGCCAGCAGCCCCGTCCCCCCGAAAAATGAAAAACTGTTTTTT. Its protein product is CASSPVPPKNEKLFF.

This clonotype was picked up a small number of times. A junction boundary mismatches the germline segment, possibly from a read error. This chain's CDR3 is CASSLPPPTF. The CDR3 DNA reads as TGTGCCAGCAGCTTACCCCCCCCTACCTTC. V is TRBV11-2 and J is TRBJ2-7; D is uncertain. This CDR3 region has 10 residues. Germline CDR1 reads SGHAT; CDR2 reads FQNNGV.

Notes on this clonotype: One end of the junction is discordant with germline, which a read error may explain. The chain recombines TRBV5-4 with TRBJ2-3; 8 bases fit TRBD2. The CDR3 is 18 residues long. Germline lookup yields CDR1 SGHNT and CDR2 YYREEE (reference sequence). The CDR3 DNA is TGCGCCAGCAGCCAAGAAGATCCAGTTAGCGGGGGCACAGATACGCAGTATTTT. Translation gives CASSQEDPVSGGTDTQYF.

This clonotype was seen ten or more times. CDR3 protein: CASSPGTSGSTEQFF. CDR3 bases: TGTGCCAGCAGTCCCGGGACTAGCGGGAGCACTGAGCAGTTCTTC. V is TRBV2 and J is TRBJ2-1; TRBD2 agrees at 14 bases. V lost 5 bases, J lost 9 bases, and 6 bases stayed unmatched. Looked up from germline, CDR1 is SNHLY and CDR2 is FYNNEI. The CDR3 sequence is 15 residues long.

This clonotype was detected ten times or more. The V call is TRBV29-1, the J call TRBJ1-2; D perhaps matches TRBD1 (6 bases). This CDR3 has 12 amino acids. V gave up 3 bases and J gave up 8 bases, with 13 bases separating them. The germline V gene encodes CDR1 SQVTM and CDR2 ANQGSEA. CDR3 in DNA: TGCAGCGTTGACCCTGGACAGAGGGGCTACACCTTC. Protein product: CSVDPGQRGYTF.

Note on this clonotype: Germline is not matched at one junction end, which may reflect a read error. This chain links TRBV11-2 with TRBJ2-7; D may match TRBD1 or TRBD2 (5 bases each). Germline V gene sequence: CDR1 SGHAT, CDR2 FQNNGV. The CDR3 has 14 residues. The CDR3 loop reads CASSLETGRDEQCF. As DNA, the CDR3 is TGTGCTAGCAGCTTAGAAACGGGACGGGACGAGCAGTGCTTC.

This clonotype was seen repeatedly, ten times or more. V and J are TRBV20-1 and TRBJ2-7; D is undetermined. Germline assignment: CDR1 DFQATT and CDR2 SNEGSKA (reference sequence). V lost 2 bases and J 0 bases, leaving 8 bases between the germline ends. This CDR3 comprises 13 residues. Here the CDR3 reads CSARRASSYEQYF. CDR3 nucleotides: TGCAGTGCTAGAAGGGCTAGCTCCTACGAGCAGTACTTC.

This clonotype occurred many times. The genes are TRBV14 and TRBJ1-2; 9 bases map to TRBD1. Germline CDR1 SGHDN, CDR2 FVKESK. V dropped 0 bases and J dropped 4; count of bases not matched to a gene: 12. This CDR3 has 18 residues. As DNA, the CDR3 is TGTGCCAGCAGCCAAGAAGGGACAGGGACGAACCTTGTCTATGGCTACACCTTC. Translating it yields CASSQEGTGTNLVYGYTF.

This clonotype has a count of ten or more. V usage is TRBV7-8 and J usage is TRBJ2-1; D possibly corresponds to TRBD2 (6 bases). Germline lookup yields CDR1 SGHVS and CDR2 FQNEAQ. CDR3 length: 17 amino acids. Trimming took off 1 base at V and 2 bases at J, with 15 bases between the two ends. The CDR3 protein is CASSLGPRWEAYNEQFF. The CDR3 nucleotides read TGTGCCAGCAGCTTAGGTCCCAGGTGGGAGGCCTACAATGAGCAGTTCTTC.

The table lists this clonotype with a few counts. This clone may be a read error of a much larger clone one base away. The CDR3 region is CSASGQRLLTSYNEQFF. CDR3 DNA sequence: TGCAGTGCTAGCGGTCAACGTCTTTTAACCTCCTACAATGAGCAGTTCTTC. This chain connects TRBV20-1 to TRBJ2-1, with D unresolved. Germline assignment: CDR1 DFQATT and CDR2 SNEGSKA (reference sequence). Trimming left V 3 bases short and J 0 bases short, with 18 bases between. This CDR3 has 17 residues.

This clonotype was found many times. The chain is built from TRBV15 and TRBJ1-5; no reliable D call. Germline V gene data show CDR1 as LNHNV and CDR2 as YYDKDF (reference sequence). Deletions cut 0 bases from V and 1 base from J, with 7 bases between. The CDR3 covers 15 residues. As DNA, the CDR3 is TGTGCCACCAGCAGAGAGCAGCAAAGCAATCAGCCCCAGCATTTT. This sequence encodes CATSREQQSNQPQHF.

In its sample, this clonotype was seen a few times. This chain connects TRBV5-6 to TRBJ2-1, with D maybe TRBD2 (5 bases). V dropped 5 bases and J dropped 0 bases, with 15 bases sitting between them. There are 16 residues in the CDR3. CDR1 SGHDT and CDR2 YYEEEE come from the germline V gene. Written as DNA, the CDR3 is TGTGCCAGCAGTTTGCTGAGGGCGAGCTCCTACAATGAGCAGTTCTTC. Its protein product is CASSLLRASSYNEQFF. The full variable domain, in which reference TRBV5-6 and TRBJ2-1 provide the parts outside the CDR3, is DAGVTQSPTHLIKTRGQQVTLRCSPKSGHDTVSWYQQALGQGPQFIFQYYEEEERQRGNFPDRFSGHQFPNYSSELNVNALLLGDSALYLCASSLLRASSYNEQFFGPGTRLTVL.

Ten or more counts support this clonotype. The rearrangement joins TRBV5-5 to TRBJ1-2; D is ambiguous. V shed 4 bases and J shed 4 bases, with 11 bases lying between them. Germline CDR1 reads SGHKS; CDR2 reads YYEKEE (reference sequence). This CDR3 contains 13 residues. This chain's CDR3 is CASSRPPLYGYTF. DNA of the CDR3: TGTGCCAGCAGCCGGCCACCCCTCTATGGCTACACCTTC.

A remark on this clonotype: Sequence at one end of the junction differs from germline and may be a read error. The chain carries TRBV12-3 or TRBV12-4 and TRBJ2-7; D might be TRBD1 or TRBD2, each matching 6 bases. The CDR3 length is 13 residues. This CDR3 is CASSTGGVYERYF. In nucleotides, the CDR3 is TGTGCCAGCAGTACCGGGGGCGTCTACGAGCGGTACTTC.

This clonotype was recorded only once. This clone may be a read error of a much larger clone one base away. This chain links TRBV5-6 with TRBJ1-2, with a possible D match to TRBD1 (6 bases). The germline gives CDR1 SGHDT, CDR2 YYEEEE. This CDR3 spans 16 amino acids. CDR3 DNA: TGTGCCAGCAGCTTGGCCAGGGACACTTCTAACCATGGCTACACCTTC. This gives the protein CASSLARDTSNHGYTF.

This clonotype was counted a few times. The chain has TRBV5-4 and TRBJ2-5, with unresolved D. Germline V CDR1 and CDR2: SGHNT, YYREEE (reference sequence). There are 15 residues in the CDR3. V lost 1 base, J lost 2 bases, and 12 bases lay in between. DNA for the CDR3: TGTGCCAGCAGCTTGCGGATCCTAAATCAAGAGACCCAGTACTTC. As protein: CASSLRILNQETQYF. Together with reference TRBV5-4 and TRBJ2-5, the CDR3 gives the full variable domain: ETGVTQSPTHLIKTRGQQVTLRCSSQSGHNTVSWYQQALGQGPQFIFQYYREEENGRGNFPPRFSGLQFPNYSSELNVNALELDDSALYLCASSLRILNQETQYFGPGTRLLVL.

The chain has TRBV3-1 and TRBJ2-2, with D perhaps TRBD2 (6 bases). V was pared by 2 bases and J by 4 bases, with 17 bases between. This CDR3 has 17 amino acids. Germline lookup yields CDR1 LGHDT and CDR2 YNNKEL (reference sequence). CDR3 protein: CASSQKPWGVPTGELFF. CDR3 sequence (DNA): TGTGCCAGCAGCCAAAAGCCATGGGGGGTCCCCACCGGGGAGCTGTTTTTT.

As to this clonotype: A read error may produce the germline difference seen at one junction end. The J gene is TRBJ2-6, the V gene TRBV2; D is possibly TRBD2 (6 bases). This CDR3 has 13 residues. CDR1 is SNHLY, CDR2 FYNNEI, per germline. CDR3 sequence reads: CASSIPGGNVLTF. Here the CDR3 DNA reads TGTGCCAGCTCGATCCCCGGGGGCAACGTCCTGACTTTC.

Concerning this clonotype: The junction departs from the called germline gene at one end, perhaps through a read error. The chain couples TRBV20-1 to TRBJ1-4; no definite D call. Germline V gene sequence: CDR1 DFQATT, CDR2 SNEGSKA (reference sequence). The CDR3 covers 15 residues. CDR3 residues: CSARDLETANEKLFF. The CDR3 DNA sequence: TGCAGTGCTAGAGATCTGGAGACTGCTAACGAAAAACTGTTTTTT.